The entry below gives a single T cell receptor (beta chain) sequence along with its context. Its cognate antigen is unknown. The data were taken from a study of cytomegalovirus exposure and HLA in healthy donors. Study-wide points: Trimming of TCR beta V- and J-genes showed a link, identified in a later analysis, to a missense DCLRE1C variant.

The PCR ran on 60 Vbeta and 13 Jbeta primers. Produced via immunoSEQ multiplex PCR; TCRdb's table is partial and in-frame only. Among about 150,000 clones listed, around 85% were seen once. This TCR derives from a boy aged 2 to 9 in good health and CMV-seronegative. Sample: PBMCs.

This CDR3 reads CASSHASSGGAMTDTQYF. The CDR3 DNA is TGTGCCAGCAGCCACGCCTCTAGCGGGGGGGCTATGACAGATACGCAGTATTTT. The chain is built from TRBV4-2 and TRBJ2-3, with 12 nucleotides matching TRBD2. This CDR3 is built from 18 residues. The trim removed 3 bases at V and 3 bases at J, leaving 10 bases unmatched. Germline CDR1 and CDR2: LGHNA and YNFKEQ.